A single sample gave rise to the 30 T cell receptor beta chains below, sequenced in a study of T-cell reconstitution after alpha-beta-depleted transplantation in children. Using unique molecular identifiers, the investigators prepared the TCRbeta library. Via MiXCR, TCRdb re-called the PCR reads, giving one row per CDR3 protein. The data show 490,000 or so distinct CDR3 sequences, roughly a tenth seen once. The sample in question was PBMCs, obtained before TCRalphabeta/CD19-depleted stem cell transplant. The receptors shown here come from a child under 10 years old with inherited bone marrow failure, due to receive a stem cell transplant.

The chain couples TRBV11-3 to TRBJ2-7; D gene ambiguous. There are 13 residues in the CDR3. Trimming took 0 bases from V and 7 from J, leaving 10 bases between them. CDR1 is SGHNT, CDR2 YENEEA, per germline. This CDR3 reads CASSLEWPGEQYF. The CDR3 DNA is TGTGCCAGCAGCTTAGAGTGGCCTGGGGAGCAGTACTTC.

The CDR3 DNA sequence: TGTGCCAGCAGTTTTGTGGGCGAATCGGGCTACAATGAGCAGTTCTTC. It is translated as CASSFVGESGYNEQFF. V gene TRBV12-3 or TRBV12-4 combines with J gene TRBJ2-1, with D unclear. The CDR3 is 16 residues long. V lost 3 bases and J 3 bases, leaving 15 bases between the germline ends.

This clonotype came up many times. The CDR3 is CATSREQGGQPQHF. The CDR3 nucleotides read TGTGCCACCAGCAGAGAACAGGGAGGACAGCCCCAGCATTTT. The chain couples TRBV15 to TRBJ1-5, with D possibly matching TRBD1 (6 bases). Germline assignment: CDR1 LNHNV and CDR2 YYDKDF (reference sequence). V shed 0 bases and J shed 7 bases, with 10 bases lying between them. The CDR3 extends over 14 amino acids. Together with reference TRBV15 and TRBJ1-5, the CDR3 gives the full variable domain: DAMVIQNPRYQVTQFGKPVTLSCSQTLNHNVMYWYQQKSSQAPKLLFHYYDKDFNNEADTPDNFQSRRPNTSFCFLDIRSPGLGDTAMYLCATSREQGGQPQHFGDGTRLSIL.

There are many counts of this clonotype. V is TRBV29-1 and J is TRBJ2-3; TRBD1 is a possible D gene (5 bases). This CDR3 is 12 amino acids long. The germline V and J ends were trimmed by 7 bases and 0 bases, with 8 bases remaining between them. Germline V gene data show CDR1 as SQVTM and CDR2 as ANQGSEA. CDR3 nucleotide sequence: TGCAGCGCCAGGGCTAGCACAGATACGCAGTATTTT. This codes for CSARASTDTQYF.

In DNA, the CDR3 is TGTGCCAGCAGTTGGGGACTAGGTGTCTACGAGCAGTACTTC. It is translated as CASSWGLGVYEQYF. This chain connects TRBV12-3 or TRBV12-4 to TRBJ2-7; 8 bases match TRBD2. Trimming at V came to 4 bases and at J to 3 bases, leaving 5 bases not matched to a gene. This CDR3 is built from 14 residues.

To note about this clonotype: A much bigger clone sits one base away, suggesting this may be a read error. The V call is TRBV4-2, the J call TRBJ2-2, with 8 bases identical to TRBD2. Germline lookup yields CDR1 LGHNA and CDR2 YNFKEQ. The CDR3 loop spans 16 amino acids. The trim removed 1 base at V and 3 bases at J, leaving 4 bases unmatched. CDR3 in amino acids: CASSQGLARYTGELFF. The CDR3 DNA follows: TGTGCCAGCAGCCAAGGACTAGCGCGGTACACCGGGGAGCTGTTTTTT.

This clonotype was found a few times. The chain recombines TRBV7-2 with TRBJ1-2, with D possibly TRBD1 on 5 matching bases. Looked up from germline, CDR1 is SGHTA and CDR2 is FQGNSA. V was cut by 0 bases and J by 4 bases, with 21 bases left in between. The CDR3 loop spans 18 amino acids. This CDR3 is CASSLAGVHSSHFYGYTF. CDR3 in DNA: TGTGCCAGCAGCTTAGCGGGGGTCCACTCCTCCCACTTCTATGGCTACACCTTC.

This clonotype was observed at least ten times. The rearrangement links TRBV20-1 to TRBJ1-1; the D gene is possibly TRBD1 (6 bases). The CDR3 loop spans 14 amino acids. The germline gives CDR1 DFQATT, CDR2 SNEGSKA (reference sequence). Trimming cost V 0 bases and J 0 bases, with 8 bases left between them. This CDR3 reads CSAREGQLNTEAFF. DNA of the CDR3: TGCAGTGCTAGAGAAGGACAGCTGAACACTGAAGCTTTCTTT.

Regarding this clonotype: A much larger clone sits a single nucleotide away, making a read error possible. The chain is built from TRBV7-2 and TRBJ2-1, with D unclear. Between the trimmed V and J ends, which lost 3 bases and 6 bases, there was a span of 15 bases. In germline, CDR1 is SGHTA, CDR2 FQGNSA. The CDR3 has 15 residues. The CDR3 DNA reads as TGTGCCAGCAGCTTGGTGGCCGGGCACTGCAATGAGCAGTTCTTC. This sequence encodes CASSLVAGHCNEQFF.

The V gene is TRBV14, the J gene TRBJ2-7, with 9 bases fitting TRBD1. The J segment lost 5 bases and the V segment lost 0 bases, leaving 26 bases of the junction unmatched. The V gene's germline CDR1 is SGHDN and CDR2 FVKESK. This CDR3 has 22 amino acids. The CDR3 DNA reads TGTGCCAGCAGCCAAGATGTGACAGGGGGTGAGGAGTCGCGCGCAGGTTTGCACGAGCAGTACTTC. Protein product: CASSQDVTGGEESRAGLHEQYF.

This clonotype was observed a few times. V gene TRBV7-9 combines with J gene TRBJ2-1, with D tentatively TRBD1 or TRBD2 (6 bases each). CDR1 is SEHNR, CDR2 FQNEAQ, per germline (reference sequence). With 5 bases removed from V and 9 bases from J, the gap between germline ends came to 17 bases. The CDR3 is made up of 14 amino acids. The CDR3 here is CASSPRGDMGEQFF. The CDR3 DNA sequence: TGTGCCAGCAGCCCGCGCGGGGACATGGGTGAGCAGTTCTTC.

Many counts were recorded for this clonotype. The CDR3 here is CSVEGTGDEQYF. Written as DNA, the CDR3 is TGCAGCGTTGAAGGGACAGGGGACGAGCAGTACTTC. The chain has TRBV29-1 and TRBJ2-7; 9 nucleotides line up with TRBD1. Germline loops: CDR1 SQVTM, CDR2 ANQGSEA. The CDR3 has 12 residues. With V trimmed by 1 base and J by 5 bases, 0 bases remained unmatched.

This clonotype was detected many times. The chain carries TRBV9 and TRBJ2-1, with D uncertain. V lost 0 bases, J lost 16 bases, and 17 bases lay in between. In germline, CDR1 is SGDLS, CDR2 YYNGEE. CDR3 length: 13 residues. CDR3 loop: CASSVEDSPLRFF. The CDR3 DNA follows: TGTGCCAGCAGCGTAGAAGATAGCCCCCTTCGCTTCTTC.

There are many counts of this clonotype. The V call is TRBV27, the J call TRBJ1-2; TRBD1 aligns across 10 bases. Looked up from germline, CDR1 is MNHEY and CDR2 is SMNVEV (reference sequence). V lost 6 bases to trimming and J lost 7 bases; unmatched junction nucleotides: 8. The CDR3 contains 14 residues. DNA of the CDR3: TGTGCCAGCAGCAGGGGACAGGGGCTCGGTGGCTACACCTTC. This sequence encodes CASSRGQGLGGYTF.

The chain has TRBV30 and TRBJ2-1; TRBD2 matches at 7 bases. J gave up 8 bases and V 5 bases, and 18 bases lay outside the gene matches. CDR3 length: 16 amino acids. Germline assignment: CDR1 GTSNPN and CDR2 SVGIG (reference sequence). The CDR3 sequence is CAWGIGVGGPKDEQFF. The CDR3 nucleotides read TGTGCCTGGGGAATCGGGGTGGGAGGGCCAAAGGATGAGCAGTTCTTC. The full variable domain, its missing parts supplied by reference TRBV30 and TRBJ2-1, is SQTIHQWPATLVQPVGSPLSLECTVEGTSNPNLYWYRQAAGRGLQLLFYSVGIGQISSEVPQNLSASRPQDRQFILSSKKLLLSDSGFYLCAWGIGVGGPKDEQFFGPGTRLTVL.

This clonotype has just a few counts. V gene TRBV7-9 combines with J gene TRBJ2-7, with TRBD2 identical over 11 bases. The CDR3 loop spans 15 amino acids. Per the germline V gene, CDR1 is SEHNR and CDR2 is FQNEAQ (reference sequence). With 5 bases clipped from V and 7 bases from J, the junction kept 10 bases outside the gene matches. The CDR3 sequence is CASSPAGTSGSEQYF. In DNA, the CDR3 is TGTGCCAGCAGCCCCGCCGGGACTAGCGGCTCGGAGCAGTACTTC.

As concerns this clonotype: A much larger clone lies a single base off, so this may be a read error. The chain uses TRBV28 and TRBJ1-5, with TRBD1 matching over 7 bases. The V gene's germline CDR1 is MDHEN and CDR2 SYDVKM. This CDR3 is built from 18 residues. V gave up 8 bases and J gave up 1 base; unmatched junction bases: 17. Here the CDR3 DNA reads TGTGCCAGCTTGGGTCAGGGGGAACCCATGGTAAGCAATCAGCCCCAGCATTTT. It codes for CASLGQGEPMVSNQPQHF.

In its sample, this clonotype was seen once. A read error may explain this, as a much larger clone is one base away. This rearrangement joins TRBV29-1 to TRBJ2-1; TRBD1 agrees at 11 bases. This CDR3 has 16 amino acids. Germline V gives CDR1 SQVTM, CDR2 ANQGSEA. The ends lost 4 bases at V and 9 bases at J; junction bases unmatched: 14. CDR3 amino acids: CSVGGTGGLGEAEQFF. The CDR3 coding sequence is TGCAGCGTTGGGGGGACAGGGGGACTAGGAGAGGCTGAGCAGTTCTTC.

This clonotype was recorded many times. V usage is TRBV28 and J usage is TRBJ2-7, with D possibly TRBD2 on 6 matching bases. The CDR3 covers 15 residues. V was trimmed by 6 bases and J by 0 bases, leaving 15 bases between them. Germline CDR1 MDHEN, CDR2 SYDVKM. The CDR3 spells CASREAGRSSYEQYF. DNA of the CDR3: TGTGCCAGCAGGGAGGCGGGACGGAGCTCCTACGAGCAGTACTTC.

The table lists this clonotype with a count of one. The genes are TRBV5-4 and TRBJ2-7, with TRBD2 as a possible D gene (5 bases). The CDR3 length is 16 residues. The V and J ends lost 1 base and 0 bases respectively, with 14 bases between them. CDR1 and CDR2 from the germline V gene are SGHNT and YYREEE (reference sequence). The CDR3 reads CASSLFVGKNSYEQYF. DNA for the CDR3: TGTGCCAGCAGCTTGTTTGTCGGGAAGAACTCCTACGAGCAGTACTTC. Based on the CDR3 plus reference TRBV5-4 and TRBJ2-7, the full variable domain is ETGVTQSPTHLIKTRGQQVTLRCSSQSGHNTVSWYQQALGQGPQFIFQYYREEENGRGNFPPRFSGLQFPNYSSELNVNALELDDSALYLCASSLFVGKNSYEQYFGPGTRLTVT.

The chain joins TRBV5-4 to TRBJ2-5, with 8 bases that match TRBD2. V dropped 2 bases and J dropped 4; count of bases not matched to a gene: 1. This CDR3 has 13 amino acids. Germline V gene lookup returns CDR1 SGHNT and CDR2 YYREEE (reference sequence). The CDR3 DNA reads TGTGCCAGCAGCTTAACTAGCGGAGAGACCCAGTACTTC. Translated, it gives CASSLTSGETQYF.

This clonotype was picked up many times. This rearrangement joins TRBV18 to TRBJ1-1; D remains unclear. Deletions cut 3 bases from V and 4 bases from J, with 15 bases between. This CDR3 contains 15 residues. CDR1 and CDR2 from the germline V gene are KGHSH and LQKENI. CDR3 region: CASSPLVGQATEAFF. The CDR3 DNA reads TGTGCCAGCTCACCTCTAGTAGGGCAGGCCACTGAAGCTTTCTTT.

Many counts were recorded for this clonotype. The genes are TRBV27 and TRBJ1-1, with a possible D match to TRBD1 (5 bases). This CDR3 region has 13 residues. Germline lookup yields CDR1 MNHEY and CDR2 SMNVEV (reference sequence). V dropped 7 bases and J dropped 6 bases, with 15 bases sitting between them. The chain's CDR3 is CASTPIGTSEAFF. The DNA for the CDR3 is TGTGCCAGCACCCCAATAGGGACGTCTGAAGCTTTCTTT.

This sequence joins TRBV5-4 and TRBJ2-1, with TRBD2 matching 8 bases. V was clipped by 6 bases and J by 3 bases; unmatched bases: 5. The CDR3 is 14 amino acids. The germline V gene has CDR1 SGHNT and CDR2 YYREEE (reference sequence). CDR3 amino acids: CASTVAGLYNEQFF. CDR3 coding DNA: TGTGCCAGCACCGTAGCGGGACTCTACAATGAGCAGTTCTTC. Drawing the rest from reference TRBV5-4 and TRBJ2-1, the complete variable domain is ETGVTQSPTHLIKTRGQQVTLRCSSQSGHNTVSWYQQALGQGPQFIFQYYREEENGRGNFPPRFSGLQFPNYSSELNVNALELDDSALYLCASTVAGLYNEQFFGPGTRLTVL.

In the case of this clonotype: A much larger clone differs from this one at a single base, so this may be a read error. The chain uses TRBV7-2 and TRBJ2-2, with 9 positions matching TRBD2. CDR1 and CDR2 from the germline V gene are SGHTA and FQGNSA. The CDR3 extends over 15 amino acids. This CDR3 reads CASSPGTSFPVEVFF. As DNA, the CDR3 is TGTGCCAGCAGCCCCGGGACTAGCTTTCCCGTGGAGGTGTTTTTT.

This clonotype occurred many times. The chain carries TRBV9 and TRBJ1-3, with TRBD1 matching 10 bases. Germline V gives CDR1 SGDLS, CDR2 YYNGEE. V was clipped by 2 bases and J by 4 bases; unmatched bases: 3. This CDR3 spans 15 amino acids. The CDR3 bases are TGTGCCAGCAGCGTGACAGGGGGCTCAGGAAACACCATATATTTT. Protein product: CASSVTGGSGNTIYF.

The V call is TRBV20-1, the J call TRBJ1-2; a possible D gene is TRBD1 (6 bases). CDR3 length equals 15 residues. Germline assignment: CDR1 DFQATT and CDR2 SNEGSKA (reference sequence). Trimming stripped 1 base from V and 4 bases from J, with 16 bases between. The CDR3 bases are TGCAGTGCTAGAGGGGGGCCGGGGGCCGTCTATGGCTACACCTTC. Its translation: CSARGGPGAVYGYTF.

In this sample, this clonotype turned up many times. The V gene is TRBV5-1, the J gene TRBJ2-7; 11 nucleotides agree with TRBD2. The CDR3 runs 19 residues. V shed 4 bases and J 3 bases; nucleotides not matched to a gene: 18. Germline loops: CDR1 SGHRS, CDR2 YFSETQ. CDR3 sequence: CASSKRQLSGRARGYEQYF. The CDR3 coding sequence is TGCGCCAGCAGCAAAAGACAACTTAGCGGGAGGGCCCGGGGCTACGAGCAGTACTTC.

This rearrangement joins TRBV6-2 or TRBV6-3 to TRBJ2-3; 8 nucleotides align to TRBD2. Germline V gene lookup returns CDR1 MNHEY and CDR2 SVGEGT. With V trimmed by 1 base and J by 6 bases, 6 bases remained unmatched. The CDR3 covers 15 residues. In DNA, the CDR3 is TGTGCCAGCAGTTACTATGGACTAGCCACGGATACGCAGTATTTT. This encodes CASSYYGLATDTQYF.

Ten or more counts support this clonotype. This sequence joins TRBV7-9 and TRBJ2-7; D may be TRBD2 (6 bases). The CDR3 is made up of 14 amino acids. Germline CDR1 and CDR2: SEHNR and FQNEAQ (reference sequence). V was trimmed by 3 bases and J by 1 base, leaving 10 bases between them. CDR3 residues: CASSFQGGSYEQYF. Here the CDR3 DNA reads TGTGCCAGCAGCTTCCAGGGAGGTTCCTACGAGCAGTACTTC.